Listed below are T cell receptor beta chains from one sample, sequenced in a study of blood T cell repertoires in COVID-19. Profiled with immunoSEQ multiplex PCR; TCRdb holds only in-frame clones, not every one. The repertoire consists of tens of thousands of clones, with 88% occurring once and the leading ten covering 3.5% to 4%. The sequencing input was peripheral blood. These receptors were collected from a human donor in a cohort sampled during active COVID-19. Both conserved end residues are part of each CDR3. Part of the rows lack a size; the others show once, few, many or a class for expanded clones.

>TRBV9|TRBJ2-7|.
CASSVISGGEQYF
>TRBV10-3|TRBJ2-1|.
CASSGGSYNEQFF
>TRBV11-2|TRBJ2-1|.
CASSSTPRTGESSYNEQFF
>TRBV5-4|TRBJ2-5|.
CASSPARAETQYF
>TRBV9|TRBJ2-1|once
CASSDGTSGSFGEQFF
>TRBV6-2/TRBV6-3|TRBJ2-7|.
CASSYPTGLAGGTTYEQYF
>TRBV19|TRBJ2-2|.
CATYFQGTGELFF
>TRBV11-2|TRBJ1-2|.
CASSLGQGRAYGYTF
>TRBV21-1|TRBJ2-5|.
CASSRRRRVETQYF
>TRBV12-3/TRBV12-4|TRBJ1-1|.
CASSFGRSTEAFF
>TRBV27|TRBJ2-5|.
CASSLSGGRRAETQYF
>TRBV27|TRBJ2-4|.
CASRIMGLAGASAKNIQYF
>TRBV29-1|TRBJ2-3|.
CSVVGRTDTQYF
>TRBV7-9|TRBJ2-1|.
CASSSTVYNEQFF
>TRBV27|TRBJ1-6|.
CASSLSWAGAYNSPLHF
>TRBV27|TRBJ2-2|.
CASSLSGQGNTGELFF
>TRBV3-1/TRBV3-2|TRBJ1-3|.
CASSQDKTATSSGNTIYF
>TRBV6-5|TRBJ1-4|.
CASSTGQETEKLFF
>TRBV29-1|TRBJ2-2|.
CSVQDRSDGELFF
>TRBV27|TRBJ2-1|.
CASSPSGGRGNEQFF